These 7 T cell receptor beta chains were sequenced from one sample in a study of STAT3 mutations in large granular lymphocyte leukemia. The repertoire was sequenced with immunoSEQ multiplex PCR; TCRdb's copy has only in-frame clones and lacks some. Among some 37,000 clones listed, about 88% were seen once. These receptors lack a known antigen. Study findings and constraints: Every T-cell large granular lymphocyte leukemia patient had at least one immunodominant TCR beta clonotype.

Input material: PBMCs. These TCRs come from a human donor with T large granular lymphocyte leukemia. Some clones in this sample may be carry-over from other donors' samples.

V and J are TRBV5-1 and TRBJ2-1, with D maybe TRBD1 (7 bases). V lost 2 bases and J 7 bases, leaving 25 bases between the germline ends. The CDR3 is made up of 18 amino acids. Looked up from germline, CDR1 is SGHRS and CDR2 is YFSETQ. This CDR3 reads CASSFGPHTGARGNEQFF. In nucleotides, the CDR3 is TGCGCCAGCAGCTTTGGGCCCCATACGGGGGCCAGGGGGAATGAGCAGTTCTTC.

This chain joins TRBV6-1 and TRBJ1-6; maybe TRBD1 (5 bases). CDR3 size: 13 residues. Germline V lookup: CDR1 MNHNS, CDR2 SASEGT. Between the trimmed V and J ends, which lost 3 bases and 13 bases, there was a span of 13 bases. In DNA form, the CDR3 reads TGTGCCAGCAGTGACGTGAGACGGGGCCCCCTCCACTTT. Encoded protein: CASSDVRRGPLHF.

This clone turned up a few times. V is TRBV6-5 and J is TRBJ1-2, with TRBD1 as a possible D gene (6 bases). Germline V gives CDR1 MNHEY, CDR2 SVGAGI. V was shortened by 6 bases and J by 8 bases, with 16 bases between the two germline ends. The CDR3 consists of 13 residues. The CDR3 loop is CASRLEGGFGYTF. As DNA, the CDR3 is TGTGCCAGCAGGCTAGAGGGGGGTTTCGGCTACACCTTC.

The chain links TRBV6-6 to TRBJ1-2, with D tentatively TRBD1 (5 bases). The CDR3 consists of 14 residues. The V gene lost 2 bases and the J gene lost 6 bases, with 13 bases spanning the gap. From germline, CDR1 is MNHNY and CDR2 SVGAGI (reference sequence). The chain's CDR3 is CASSYQGEVNGYTF. The CDR3 nucleotides are TGTGCCAGCAGTTACCAAGGGGAAGTAAATGGCTACACCTTC.

This rearrangement joins TRBV5-1 to TRBJ2-1; D unclear. V lost 4 bases and J 2 bases, leaving 4 bases between the germline ends. The length of the CDR3 is 12 residues. Per the germline V gene, CDR1 is SGHRS and CDR2 is YFSETQ. The CDR3 DNA is TGCGCCAGCAGCCCTACCTACAATGAGCAGTTCTTC. This translates into CASSPTYNEQFF.

The table lists this clone with a few counts. The V and J genes are TRBV7-2 and TRBJ1-2, with D maybe TRBD1 (5 bases). Trimming shortened V by 5 bases and J by 5 bases, and 15 bases separated the two germline ends. This CDR3 comprises 14 residues. The germline CDR1 and CDR2 sequences are SGHTA and FQGNSA. The CDR3 nucleotides are TGTGCCAGCAGCAGAATCGCGTCAGGGTATGGCTACACCTTC. Its protein is CASSRIASGYGYTF.

V usage is TRBV7-6 and J usage is TRBJ1-6, with D unclear. CDR1 is SGHVS, CDR2 FNYEAQ, per germline. Deletions cut 4 bases from V and 9 bases from J, with 13 bases between. This CDR3 is 14 amino acids long. CDR3: CASSSGRVVSPLHF. In nucleotides, the CDR3 is TGTGCCAGCAGCTCGGGGAGGGTAGTTTCACCCCTCCACTTT.